This TCR beta chain stems from a study of T cell clones after liver transplantation. Method: immunoSEQ multiplex PCR; TCRdb's copy keeps in-frame clones and lacks some. Of 75,000 to 85,000 clones detected, roughly 83% appear once; the ten largest clones hold less than 3%. CDR1 is SQVTM, CDR2 ANQGSEA, per germline. The CDR3 covers 15 residues. J lost 5 bases, V lost 4 bases, and 7 bases had no gene match. The clonotype originates from a human patient who received a liver transplant. Certain T cells may be donor cells from the graft. Here the sequenced sample was CD4+ T cells from blood, taken at the 22-month timepoint. The chain recombines TRBV29-1 with TRBJ2-1; 11 nucleotides match TRBD2. The CDR3 DNA reads TGCAGCGTTGGCAAGGGACTAGCGGTGGACAATGAGCAGTTCTTC. Translating it yields CSVGKGLAVDNEQFF.